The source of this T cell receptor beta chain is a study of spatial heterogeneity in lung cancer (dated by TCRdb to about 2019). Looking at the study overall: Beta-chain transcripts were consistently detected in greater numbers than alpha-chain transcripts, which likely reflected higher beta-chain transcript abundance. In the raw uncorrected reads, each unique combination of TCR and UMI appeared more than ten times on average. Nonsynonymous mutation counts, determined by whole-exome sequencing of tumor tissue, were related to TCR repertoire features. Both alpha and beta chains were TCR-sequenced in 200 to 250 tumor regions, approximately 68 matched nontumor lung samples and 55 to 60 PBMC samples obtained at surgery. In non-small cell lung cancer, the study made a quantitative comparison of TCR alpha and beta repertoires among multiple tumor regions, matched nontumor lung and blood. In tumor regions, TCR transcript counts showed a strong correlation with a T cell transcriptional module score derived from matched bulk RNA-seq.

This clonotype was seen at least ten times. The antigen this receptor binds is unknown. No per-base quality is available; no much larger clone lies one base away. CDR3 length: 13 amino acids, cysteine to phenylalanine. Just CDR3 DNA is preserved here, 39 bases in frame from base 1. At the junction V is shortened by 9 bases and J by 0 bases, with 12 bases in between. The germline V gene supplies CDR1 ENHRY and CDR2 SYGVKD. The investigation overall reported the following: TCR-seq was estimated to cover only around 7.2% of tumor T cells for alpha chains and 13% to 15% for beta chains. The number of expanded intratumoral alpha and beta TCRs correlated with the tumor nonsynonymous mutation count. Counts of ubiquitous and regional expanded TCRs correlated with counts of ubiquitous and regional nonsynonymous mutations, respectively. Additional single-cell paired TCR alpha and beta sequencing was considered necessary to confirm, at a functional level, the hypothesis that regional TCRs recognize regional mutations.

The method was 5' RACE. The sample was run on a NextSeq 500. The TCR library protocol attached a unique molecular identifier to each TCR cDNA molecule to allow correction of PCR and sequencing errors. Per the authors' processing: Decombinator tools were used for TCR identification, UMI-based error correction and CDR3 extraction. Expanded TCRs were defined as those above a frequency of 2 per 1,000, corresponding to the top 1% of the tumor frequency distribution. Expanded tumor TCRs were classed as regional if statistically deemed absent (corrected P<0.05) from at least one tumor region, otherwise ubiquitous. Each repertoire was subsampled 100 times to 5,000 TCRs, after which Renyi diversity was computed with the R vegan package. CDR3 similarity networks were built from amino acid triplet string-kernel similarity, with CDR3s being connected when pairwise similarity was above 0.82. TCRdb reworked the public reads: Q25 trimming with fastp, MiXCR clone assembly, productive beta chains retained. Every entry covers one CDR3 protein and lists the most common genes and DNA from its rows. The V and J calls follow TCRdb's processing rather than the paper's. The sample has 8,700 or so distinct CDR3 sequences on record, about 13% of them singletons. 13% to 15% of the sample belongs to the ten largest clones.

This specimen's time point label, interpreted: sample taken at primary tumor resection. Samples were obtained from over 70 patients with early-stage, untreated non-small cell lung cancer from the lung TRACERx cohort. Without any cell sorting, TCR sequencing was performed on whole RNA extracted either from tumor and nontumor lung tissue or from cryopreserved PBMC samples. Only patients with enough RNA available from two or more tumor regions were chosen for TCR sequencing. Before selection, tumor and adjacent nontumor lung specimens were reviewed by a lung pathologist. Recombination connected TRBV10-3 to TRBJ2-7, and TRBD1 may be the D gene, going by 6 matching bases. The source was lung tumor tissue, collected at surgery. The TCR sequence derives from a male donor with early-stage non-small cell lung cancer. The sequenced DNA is TGTGCCATAAGCCGGGACACCTCCTACGAGCAGTACTTC. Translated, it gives CAISRDTSYEQYF.